The clone carrying this T cell receptor beta chain was seen a few times. Its antigen is not known. CDR3 regions were amplified by Arm-PCR using iRepertoire HTBI primers to build TCR beta libraries. MiXCR, run by TCRdb on the multiplex PCR reads, gives a single entry per CDR3 protein. The sample lists 600,000 to 850,000 distinct CDR3 sequences, around 30% occurring once. Time point defined: persistent/refractory GD, antithyroid drugs over 5 years with positive TRAb. The authors made the TCR library using RNA they extracted from PBMCs. The germline V gene has CDR1 LGHDT and CDR2 YNNKEL (reference sequence). The V and J ends lost 0 bases and 8 bases respectively, with 10 bases between them. The length of the CDR3 is 13 residues. These data belong to a study of regulatory T cells in long-lasting Graves disease. Study results and caveats: There were preferences for TRBV28, TRBJ1-2 and TRBJ2-5 in persistent disease. Shared public clonotypes totalled approximately 3,000 in persistent patients, compared with approximately 970 in new patients.

Sequenced material: peripheral blood mononuclear cells (PBMCs), taken when the disease was refractory, from a patient treated with antithyroid drugs. The chain has TRBV3-1 and TRBJ1-2, with D unresolved. This receptor was identified in a female donor with Graves disease. DNA for the CDR3: TGTGCCAGCAGCCAAGATATAGGTGGGGGCTACACCTTC. Translation: CASSQDIGGGYTF.